The clone carrying this TCR beta chain occurred a few times. This sample stems from a study of blood T cell repertoires in COVID-19. In the study overall: Acute and convalescent COVID-19 specimens originated in the United States, Italy and Spain.

Original processing notes: Amplification with reference gene primers provided the estimates of nucleated cell counts. Sequencing used immunoSEQ multiplex PCR; TCRdb keeps in-frame clones, though not all of them. V and J calls and clone size are given by that table; D and trimming were obtained from the DNA. The data contain about 230,000 clones, around 83% of them singletons. V dropped 4 bases and J dropped 2 bases, with 13 bases sitting between them. The CDR3 spans 15 residues. Germline loops: CDR1 SNHLY, CDR2 FYNNEI. What was sequenced was peripheral blood. The chain employs TRBV2 and TRBJ2-3; D may be TRBD2 (6 bases). The receptor comes from a man aged 40-49 years who had recovered from COVID-19. The CDR3: CASSGRGGITDTQYF. Written as DNA, the CDR3 is TGTGCCAGCAGTGGTCGCGGAGGGATCACAGATACGCAGTATTTT.